This T cell receptor beta chain comes out of a study of cytomegalovirus exposure and HLA in healthy donors. Study in general: Out of about 190 million T cells, an earlier analysis found fewer than 140 million unique TCR beta sequences in total. Inside one of the first data releases sat about 85 million unique TCRs taken from HLA-typed donors. Points from the study as a whole: Reports credit the classifier with highly specific, highly sensitive diagnosis of cytomegalovirus status.

Both 60 Vbeta primers and 13 Jbeta primers went into the PCR. TCRdb keeps only in-frame clones here, not all; method: immunoSEQ multiplex PCR. The profile shows 190,000 or so clones, about 80% of them singletons. For this clone: Antigen: not known.

V was shortened by 0 bases and J by 7 bases, with 11 bases between the two germline ends. CDR3 size: 14 residues. Germline assignment: CDR1 SGHDT and CDR2 YYEEEE. Sequencing was carried out using PBMCs. This clonotype was obtained from a boy between 10 and 17 years old in good health and CMV-seronegative. The chain employs TRBV5-6 and TRBJ1-5; a weak D match, TRBD1 (5 bases). For the CDR3, the DNA is TGTGCCAGCAGCTTGGCGGGGGTTTGGCAGCCCCAGCATTTT. Encoded protein: CASSLAGVWQPQHF.